This is a list of T cell receptor beta chains from one sample in a study of blood T cell repertoires in COVID-19. Clones were sequenced by immunoSEQ multiplex PCR, and TCRdb holds only the in-frame ones, with some missing. The sample has 350,000 or so clones, 89% seen once. Sequencing was carried out using peripheral blood. Receptor source: a woman between 55 and 75 years old with COVID-19, enrolled during active disease. The conserved cysteine and the conserved F or W are not part of the CDR3 here. Each record gives: V gene, CDR3 length, J gene, CDR3 protein.

>TRBV4-2|14|TRBJ1-1
ASSPGGGSLDTEAF
>TRBV27|16|TRBJ1-3
ASSPRTQGSVSGNTIY
>TRBV29-1|12|TRBJ2-3
SAREWRVTDTQY
>TRBV27|15|TRBJ1-1
ASSPGTGGALNTEAF
>TRBV18|12|TRBJ2-5
ASSTTGNQETQY
>TRBV30|13|TRBJ2-7
AAQPPPSGGAEQY
>TRBV5-1|14|TRBJ2-1
ASSLVPSGGYNEQF
>TRBV29-1|11|TRBJ2-1
SLPGGTYNEQF
>TRBV6-5|12|TRBJ2-7
ASTSSGFSYEQY
>TRBV6-5|13|TRBJ1-5
ASSSENRINQPQH
>TRBV6-5|13|TRBJ1-5
ASSRTGGRDQPQH
>TRBV5-1|15|TRBJ1-6
ASSGGTGSSYNSPLH
>TRBV19|15|TRBJ1-1
ASSRTASGDANTEAF
>TRBV18|13|TRBJ2-5
ASSPRQGASETQY
>TRBV6-5|11|TRBJ1-2
ASMLSYNYGYT
>TRBV6-5|13|TRBJ1-6
ASSPRTSDNSPLH
>TRBV7-9|10|TRBJ1-1
ASSLEPGPGF
>TRBV5-4|12|TRBJ2-7
ASSLSGDPGGQY
>TRBV6-5|12|TRBJ2-7
ASSYRDRGYEQY
>TRBV3-1/TRBV3-2|11|TRBJ1-2
ASSQWGEGGYT
>TRBV25-1|13|TRBJ1-1
ASSSAREKDTEAF
>TRBV6-4|11|TRBJ2-5
ASSRDSQETQY
>TRBV4-2|12|TRBJ2-7
ASSQDTSGYEQY
>TRBV28|10|TRBJ1-1
ASRNGQGKAF
>TRBV9|12|TRBJ2-3
ASSVAPLIGTQY
>TRBV6-5|12|TRBJ2-7
ASSSDRGQYEQY
>TRBV5-4|14|TRBJ2-5
ASSKPNRGPQETQY
>TRBV29-1|10|TRBJ1-2
SAPWGMNGYT
>TRBV5-4|14|TRBJ2-3
ASSFRSGRVSDTQY
>TRBV19|11|TRBJ1-2
ASAFGGDYGYT
>TRBV7-3|11|TRBJ2-3
ATGLAGTDTQY
>TRBV5-1|13|TRBJ1-4
ASSSTVATNEKLF
>TRBV5-1|14|TRBJ1-5
ASSRTTGGRGQPQH
>TRBV3-1/TRBV3-2|13|TRBJ1-5
ASSQGQPSNQPQH
>TRBV28|14|TRBJ1-1
ASSPPRTGGVTEAF
>TRBV6-1|13|TRBJ2-3
ASSEPWAGTDTQY
>TRBV2|12|TRBJ1-6
ASSDRNYNSPLH
>TRBV18|12|TRBJ1-5
ASSPSTGVEPQH
>TRBV3-1/TRBV3-2|13|TRBJ2-5
ASSQDRGTQETQY
>TRBV19|12|TRBJ1-2
ASSIGGVNYGYT
>TRBV11-2|16|TRBJ1-1
ASSPFTGTGRRGTEAF
>TRBV28|12|TRBJ2-5
ATSPAGARETQY
>TRBV6-6|15|TRBJ1-6
ASSPPWAGTPNSPLH
>TRBV19|13|TRBJ1-5
ASSPSDRVDQPQH
>TRBV11-2|13|TRBJ1-1
ASSPRQGSGTEAF
>TRBV6-6|12|TRBJ2-5
ASTTGGTQETQY
>TRBV19|11|TRBJ1-2
ASSRSSHDGYT
>TRBV7-6|13|TRBJ1-1
ASSLSGTANTEAF
>TRBV10-2|13|TRBJ2-3
ASSRSGGDGDTQY
>TRBV19|12|TRBJ2-5
ASSIGTGQETQY
>TRBV19|10|TRBJ1-5
ASSLANQPQH
>TRBV12-3/TRBV12-4|11|TRBJ1-1
ASSPREEGEAF
>TRBV18|15|TRBJ1-5
ASSPQRQVNSNQPQH
>TRBV3-1/TRBV3-2|13|TRBJ2-2
ASSQGTGPTGELF
>TRBV6-1|15|TRBJ2-1
ASRETSGAAGYNEQF
>TRBV24-1|13|TRBJ2-1
ATSMRLAGYNEQF
>TRBV7-3|14|TRBJ2-5
ASSLSGGASQETQY
>TRBV14|13|TRBJ1-2
ASSHPWPENYGYT
>TRBV5-1|13|TRBJ2-1
ASSLVASGNNEQF
>TRBV27|12|TRBJ1-2
ASSSSQGFYGYT